A single sample gave rise to the 20 T cell receptor beta chains below, sequenced in a study of shared clonotypes between healthy human individuals. Sequencing used immunoSEQ multiplex PCR; TCRdb keeps in-frame clones, though not all of them. The table lists millions of clones, approximately 90% of them singletons. Input material: naive CD4+ T cells sorted from blood. Noted subset: CD45RA+ positively selected. These receptors were collected from a man aged 18 to 29 in good health.

The V call is TRBV6-6, the J call TRBJ2-5; 9 nucleotides line up with TRBD2. The germline CDR1 and CDR2 sequences are MNHNY and SVGAGI (reference sequence). There are 15 residues in the CDR3. Trimming cost V 6 bases and J 4 bases; bases outside gene matches: 9. The CDR3 loop is CASSYPGTSRETQYF. DNA for the CDR3: TGTGCCAGCAGCTACCCCGGGACTAGCAGAGAGACCCAGTACTTC.

The genes are TRBV11-2 and TRBJ2-7, with a weak D call TRBD2 (6 bases). Trimming pared 5 bases from V and 2 bases from J, leaving 19 bases between. The CDR3 runs to 16 residues. Germline CDR1 and CDR2: SGHAT and FQNNGV. In DNA, the CDR3 is TGTGCCAGCAGCCCAAGGGCGGCTAGCGAACCCTACGAGCAGTACTTC. Translation gives CASSPRAASEPYEQYF.

The rearrangement joins TRBV27 to TRBJ2-5; D is ambiguous. The CDR3 is made up of 13 amino acids. Trimming stripped 5 bases from V and 6 bases from J, with 13 bases between. Looked up from germline, CDR1 is MNHEY and CDR2 is SMNVEV (reference sequence). Written as DNA, the CDR3 is TGTGCCAGCAGTCCACCGGGCCGGCAGACCCAGTACTTC. The encoded protein is CASSPPGRQTQYF.

V gene TRBV10-1 combines with J gene TRBJ2-1; 9 bases line up with TRBD2. This CDR3 contains 15 residues. Germline loops: CDR1 WNHNN, CDR2 SYGVQD (reference sequence). The junction had 10 bases not matched to a gene; V was cut back by 3 bases and J by 10 bases. The CDR3 is CASSESLAGIEEQFF. CDR3 sequence (DNA): TGCGCCAGCAGTGAATCCCTAGCGGGAATCGAGGAGCAGTTCTTC.

The chain recombines TRBV10-1 with TRBJ2-1; TRBD2 matches 9 bases. V shed 6 bases and J 3 bases; nucleotides not matched to a gene: 21. This CDR3 has 20 residues. The germline gives CDR1 WNHNN, CDR2 SYGVQD (reference sequence). This chain's CDR3 is CASRLFGTSRSGDGYNEQFF. The CDR3 coding sequence is TGCGCCAGCAGACTATTCGGGACTAGCCGGTCGGGGGACGGCTACAATGAGCAGTTCTTC.

A note on this clone: The sample has other DNA sequences that encode this CDR3 too. The chain joins TRBV9 to TRBJ2-2; D gene unclear. This CDR3 comprises 13 residues. The V gene lost 4 bases and the J gene lost 6 bases, with 10 bases spanning the gap. Per the germline V gene, CDR1 is SGDLS and CDR2 is YYNGEE. The CDR3, as DNA: TGTGCCAGCAGCCCCCGGACCGCCGGGGAGCTGTTTTTT. Amino acid sequence: CASSPRTAGELFF.

This clone appeared a single time. The chain couples TRBV28 to TRBJ1-3; D remains ambiguous. CDR3 size: 15 residues. Germline V CDR1 and CDR2: MDHEN, SYDVKM. Deletions cut 6 bases from V and 0 bases from J, with 12 bases between. The CDR3 DNA reads TGTGCCAGCAGAACCAGGCCTGTCTCTGGAAACACCATATATTTT. It specifies CASRTRPVSGNTIYF.

The chain carries TRBV4-3 and TRBJ2-7; possible D gene TRBD2, 6 bases. CDR3 length: 15 amino acids. Trimming took 1 base from V and 4 from J, leaving 14 bases between them. Germline V lookup: CDR1 LGHNA, CDR2 YSLEER. Here the CDR3 reads CASSQASAGRYEQYF. The CDR3 DNA reads TGCGCCAGCAGCCAAGCGTCGGCAGGGAGGTACGAGCAGTACTTC.

The chain links TRBV10-2 to TRBJ2-2; possibly TRBD1 for D (5 bases). V gave up 7 bases and J gave up 5 bases, with 11 bases separating them. Germline assignment: CDR1 WSHSY and CDR2 SAAADI. The CDR3 is made up of 13 amino acids. The CDR3 protein is CASTQGRTGELFF. CDR3 sequence (DNA): TGCGCCAGCACCCAGGGAAGGACCGGGGAGCTGTTTTTT.

In DNA, the CDR3 is TGCACCAGCAGTCGCACCGGGACTAGCTTTAGGGCCGAGCAGTACTTC. It specifies CTSSRTGTSFRAEQYF. This chain uses TRBV1 with TRBJ2-7; the D call of TRBD2 is as the table states it, not checked on the DNA. TRBV1 is described as a pseudogene. The CDR3 length is 16 residues.

The chain has TRBV21-1 and TRBJ2-1; the table's D call, TRBD2, has no DNA check behind it. TRBV21-1 is a pseudogene. The CDR3 sequence is 16 residues long. The CDR3: CASSNWTGSSYNEQFF. The CDR3 DNA reads TGTGCCAGCAGCAATTGGACGGGAAGCTCCTACAATGAGCAGTTCTTC.

This chain uses TRBV19 with TRBJ1-4; 10 nucleotides line up with TRBD1. Trimming took 4 bases from V and 6 from J; bases not matched to a gene: 8. CDR3 length: 16 residues. The germline CDR1 and CDR2 sequences are LNHDA and SQIVND (reference sequence). The CDR3 region has the DNA TGTGCCAGTAGTACTACCGGGACAGGGGATCATGAAAAACTGTTTTTT. Protein sequence: CASSTTGTGDHEKLFF.

The chain couples TRBV6-1 to TRBJ2-7; 7 nucleotides line up with TRBD1. In germline, CDR1 is MNHNS, CDR2 SASEGT. Trimming cost V 6 bases and J 2 bases; bases outside gene matches: 7. This CDR3 has 14 amino acids. CDR3 sequence (DNA): TGTGCCAGCAGCGCCGGGACAGTAGCCTACGAGCAGTACTTC. Its translation is CASSAGTVAYEQYF.

Regarding this clone: Other DNA sequences of this sample code for an identical CDR3. The chain links TRBV6-6 to TRBJ1-1, with 8 bases identical to TRBD1. This CDR3 has 14 amino acids. V trimming: 4 bases; J trimming: 2 bases; junction bases outside the gene matches: 3. Germline values: CDR1 MNHNY, CDR2 SVGAGI (reference sequence). The CDR3 coding sequence is TGTGCCAGCAGTTCGACAGGGGCAAACACTGAAGCTTTCTTT. Translation: CASSSTGANTEAFF.

This chain uses TRBV4-3 with TRBJ2-1; D gene ambiguous. The CDR3 sequence is 13 residues long. Germline loops: CDR1 LGHNA, CDR2 YSLEER. V lost 3 bases and J 6 bases, leaving 9 bases between the germline ends. This CDR3 reads CASSQLGANEQFF. In DNA, the CDR3 is TGCGCCAGCAGCCAGCTTGGCGCCAATGAGCAGTTCTTC.

This rearrangement joins TRBV4-1 to TRBJ2-1; D is unresolved. Trimming took off 1 base at V and 2 bases at J, with 12 bases between the two ends. Germline V gene lookup returns CDR1 MGHRA and CDR2 YSYEKL. This CDR3 spans 16 amino acids. The CDR3 nucleotides read TGCGCCAGCAGCCAAGGTCCGCAGGCGACCTACAATGAGCAGTTCTTC. Translated: CASSQGPQATYNEQFF.

The chain couples TRBV30 to TRBJ1-5, with 9 bases identical to TRBD1. CDR3 size: 14 residues. J gave up 6 bases and V 4 bases, and 7 bases lay outside the gene matches. Germline lookup yields CDR1 GTSNPN and CDR2 SVGIG (reference sequence). DNA for the CDR3: TGTGCCTGGAACCGACAGGGGGGGCGTCAGCCCCAGCATTTT. Its protein product is CAWNRQGGRQPQHF.

The V gene is TRBV4-3, the J gene TRBJ2-5, with D perhaps TRBD2 (6 bases). Germline CDR1 and CDR2: LGHNA and YSLEER. V shed 1 base and J shed 2 bases, with 11 bases lying between them. This CDR3 has 15 amino acids. CDR3 sequence reads: CASSQVWAGQETQYF. CDR3 nucleotide sequence: TGCGCCAGCAGCCAAGTTTGGGCGGGGCAAGAGACCCAGTACTTC.

The V call is TRBV29-1, the J call TRBJ1-1, with TRBD1 identical over 7 bases. The CDR3 has 12 residues. V lost 8 bases, J lost 1 base, and 4 bases stayed unmatched. The germline CDR1 and CDR2 sequences are SQVTM and ANQGSEA. The CDR3 sequence is CSCRQGNTEAFF. The CDR3 DNA follows: TGCAGCTGTAGACAGGGGAACACTGAAGCTTTCTTT.

This chain links TRBV20-1 with TRBJ2-5; 10 bases align to TRBD2. This CDR3 contains 11 residues. Germline loops: CDR1 DFQATT, CDR2 SNEGSKA (reference sequence). CDR3 residues: CSSSGGVAQYF. CDR3 nucleotide sequence: TGCTCTTCGAGCGGGGGGGTGGCCCAGTACTTC.